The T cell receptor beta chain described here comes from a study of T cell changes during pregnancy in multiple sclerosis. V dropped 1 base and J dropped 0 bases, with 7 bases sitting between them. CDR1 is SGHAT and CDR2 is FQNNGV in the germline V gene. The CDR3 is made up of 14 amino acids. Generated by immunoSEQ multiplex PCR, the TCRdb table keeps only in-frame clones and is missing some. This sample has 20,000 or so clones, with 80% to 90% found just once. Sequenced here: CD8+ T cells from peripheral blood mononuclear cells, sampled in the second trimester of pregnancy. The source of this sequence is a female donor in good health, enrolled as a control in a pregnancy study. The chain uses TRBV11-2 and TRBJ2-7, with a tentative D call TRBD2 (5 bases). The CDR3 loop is CASSLGSGSYEQYF. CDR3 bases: TGTGCCAGCAGCTTAGGGAGCGGCTCCTACGAGCAGTACTTC.